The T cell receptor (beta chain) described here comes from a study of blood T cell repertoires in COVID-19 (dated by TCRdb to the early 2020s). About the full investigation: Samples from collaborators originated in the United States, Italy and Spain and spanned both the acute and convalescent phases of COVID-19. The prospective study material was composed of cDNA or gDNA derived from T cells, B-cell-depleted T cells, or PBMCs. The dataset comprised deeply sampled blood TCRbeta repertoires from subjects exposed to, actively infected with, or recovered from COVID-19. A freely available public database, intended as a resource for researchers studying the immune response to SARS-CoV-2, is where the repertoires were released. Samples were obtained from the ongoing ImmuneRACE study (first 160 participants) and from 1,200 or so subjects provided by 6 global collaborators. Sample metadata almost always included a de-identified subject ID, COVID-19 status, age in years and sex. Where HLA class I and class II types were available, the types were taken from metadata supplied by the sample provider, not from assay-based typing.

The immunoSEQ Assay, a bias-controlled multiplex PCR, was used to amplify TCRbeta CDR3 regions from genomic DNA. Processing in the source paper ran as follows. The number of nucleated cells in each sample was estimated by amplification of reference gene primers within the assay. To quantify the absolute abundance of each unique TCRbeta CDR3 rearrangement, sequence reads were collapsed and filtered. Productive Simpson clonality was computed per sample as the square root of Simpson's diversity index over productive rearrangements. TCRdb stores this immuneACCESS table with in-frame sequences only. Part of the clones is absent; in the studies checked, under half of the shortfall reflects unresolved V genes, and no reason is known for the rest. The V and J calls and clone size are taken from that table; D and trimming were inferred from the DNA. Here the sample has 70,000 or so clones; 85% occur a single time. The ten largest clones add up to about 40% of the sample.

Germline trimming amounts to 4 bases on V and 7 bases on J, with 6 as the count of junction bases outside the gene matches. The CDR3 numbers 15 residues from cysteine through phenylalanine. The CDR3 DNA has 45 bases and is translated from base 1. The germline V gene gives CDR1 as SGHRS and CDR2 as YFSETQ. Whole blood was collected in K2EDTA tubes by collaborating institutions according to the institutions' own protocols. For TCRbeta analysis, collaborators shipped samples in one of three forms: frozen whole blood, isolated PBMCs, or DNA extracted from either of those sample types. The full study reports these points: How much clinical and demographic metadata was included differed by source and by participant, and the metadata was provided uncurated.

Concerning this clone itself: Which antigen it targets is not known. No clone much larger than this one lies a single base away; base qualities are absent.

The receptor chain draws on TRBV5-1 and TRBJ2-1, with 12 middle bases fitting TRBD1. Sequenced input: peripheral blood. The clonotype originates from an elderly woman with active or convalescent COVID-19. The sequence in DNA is TGCGCCAGCAGCCTGGGACAGGGGGCTGGGAATGAGCAGTTCTTC. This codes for CASSLGQGAGNEQFF.